This T cell receptor (beta chain) was sequenced during a study of cytomegalovirus exposure and HLA in healthy donors. Study-wide results and limits: As confirmed in vitro, three CMV-associated chains were specific for CMV antigens. In a later analysis, V- and J-gene trimming of beta chains associated with a DCLRE1C missense variant, replicated independently.

Both 60 Vbeta primers and 13 Jbeta primers went into the PCR. Produced via immunoSEQ multiplex PCR; TCRdb's table is partial and in-frame only. The sample gives approximately 93,000 clones, 78% of which show up once; about 3.5% is in the top ten. Germline V gene sequence: CDR1 SEHNR, CDR2 FQNEAQ (reference sequence). Trimming pared 5 bases from V and 5 bases from J, leaving 15 bases between. CDR3 length: 15 amino acids. About this clone itself: Its target is not known.

The sample consisted of PBMCs. The source is a woman in her thirties or forties in good health and CMV-seronegative. The chain recombines TRBV7-9 with TRBJ2-2; maybe TRBD2 (5 bases). For the CDR3, the DNA is TGTGCCAGCAGCCCTGAGCCGGGAAGGACCGGGGAGCTGTTTTTT. As protein: CASSPEPGRTGELFF.